Listed below are T cell receptor beta chains from one sample, sequenced in a study of human T cells and chemical hapten exposure. From the RACE reads, TCRdb called clonotypes with MiXCR, one entry per CDR3 protein. The table shows around 57,000 distinct CDR3 sequences, with roughly 10% occurring only once. The material was whole blood, obtained in connection with sensitization to the hapten diphenylcyclopropenone (DPC). These TCRs come from a woman in her 40s with alopecia areata. Some clones in this sample may be carry-over from other donors' samples. CDR3s include the opening cysteine and the closing phenylalanine or tryptophan. A D gene is named only where the DNA matches it firmly. Clone size is not always given. Where it is, it says once, few, many or a class for expanded clones.

J	size	D	V	CDR3	DNA
TRBJ1-1	few	-	TRBV7-7	CASSYSKNTEAFF	TGTGCCAGCAGCTACTCCAAGAACACTGAAGCTTTCTTT
TRBJ2-5	many	-	TRBV14	CASSQFTGTQYF	TGTGCCAGCAGCCAATTTACGGGGACCCAGTACTTC
TRBJ2-3	few	-	TRBV6-2/TRBV6-3	CASSKGDTQYF	TGTGCCAGCTCTAAGGGAGATACGCAGTATTTT
TRBJ1-2	many	TRBD1	TRBV20-1	CSAPWTGDGYTF	TGCAGTGCCCCCTGGACAGGGGATGGCTACACCTTC
TRBJ2-1	-	-	TRBV18	CASSPPGQGRFDEQFF	TGTGCCAGCTCACCACCGGGGCAGGGTAGATTCGATGAGCAGTTCTTC
TRBJ2-7	-	-	TRBV27	CASSFGETYEQYF	TGTGCCAGCAGTTTCGGGGAGACCTACGAGCAGTACTTC
TRBJ1-5	-	-	TRBV5-8	CASTLGAIQPQHF	TGTGCCAGCACCTTGGGGGCGATCCAGCCCCAGCATTTT
TRBJ1-1	few	TRBD1	TRBV19	CASSTGQGAFF	TGTGCCAGTAGTACTGGACAGGGCGCTTTCTTT
TRBJ2-5	-	-	TRBV6-1	CASSEFSGTPVSGGF	TGTGCCAGCAGTGAATTTTCCGGGACACCAGTTTCGGGAGGCTTC
TRBJ1-1	many	TRBD1	TRBV19	CASSIARGNMKTEAFF	TGTGCCAGTAGTATCGCCAGGGGGAATATGAAGACTGAAGCTTTCTTT
TRBJ2-1	few	-	TRBV30	CAWSVGSSYNEQFF	TGTGCCTGGAGTGTGGGGAGTTCCTACAATGAGCAGTTCTTC
TRBJ2-7	few	-	TRBV27	CASSLESSYEQYF	TGTGCCAGCAGTTTAGAGAGCTCCTACGAGCAGTACTTC
TRBJ2-7	few	-	TRBV7-6	CASSSQAGEQYF	TGTGCCAGCAGCTCCCAAGCTGGGGAGCAGTACTTC
TRBJ1-1	many	-	TRBV5-6	CASSLYRRGTEAFF	TGTGCCAGCAGCCTATACAGGAGAGGGACTGAAGCTTTCTTT
TRBJ2-3	many	TRBD2	TRBV7-6	CASSLVPPARLGSGTADTQYF	TGTGCCAGCAGCTTAGTACCCCCGGCCAGACTGGGTAGCGGGACCGCTGATACGCAGTATTTT
TRBJ1-3	many	TRBD1	TRBV7-2	CASSYRDRGSGNTIYF	TGTGCCAGCAGCTACCGGGACAGGGGCTCTGGAAACACCATATATTTT
TRBJ2-1	many	TRBD2	TRBV4-1	CASSQLAGGPREQFF	TGCGCCAGCAGCCAACTAGCGGGGGGCCCCAGGGAGCAGTTCTTC
TRBJ2-2	-	-	TRBV28	CASSPRGTPTGELFF	TGTGCCAGCAGTCCTCGGGGGACCCCCACCGGGGAGCTGTTTTTT
TRBJ2-7	-	TRBD1	TRBV14	CASSGTARNEQYF	TGTGCCAGTTCCGGGACAGCGAGGAACGAGCAGTACTTC
TRBJ1-1	-	-	TRBV29-1	CSVTPDTEAFF	TGCAGCGTTACCCCCGACACTGAAGCTTTCTTT
TRBJ2-2	-	-	TRBV4-3	CASSQAEPGRWSTGELFF	TGCGCCAGCAGCCAGGCCGAACCGGGACGGTGGAGCACCGGGGAGCTGTTTTTT
TRBJ2-2	few	-	TRBV20-1	CSARDLVNTGELFF	TGCAGTGCTAGAGATTTGGTAAACACCGGGGAGCTGTTTTTT
TRBJ2-3	-	-	TRBV11-3	CASSSRQTTDTQYF	TGTGCCAGCAGCTCCAGACAAACCACAGATACGCAGTATTTT
TRBJ1-1	-	-	TRBV18	CASSPSSQGSNTEAFF	TGTGCCAGCTCGCCCTCGAGCCAGGGGTCGAACACTGAAGCTTTCTTT
TRBJ2-2	few	TRBD1	TRBV19	CASMGQGRQTGELFF	TGTGCCAGTATGGGACAGGGGCGTCAAACCGGGGAGCTGTTTTTT
TRBJ1-4	many	-	TRBV5-6	CASSLSDGDEKLFF	TGTGCCAGCAGCTTGTCGGATGGCGACGAAAAACTGTTTTTT
TRBJ2-1	few	-	TRBV28	CASSLPGEQFF	TGTGCCAGCAGTTTACCGGGAGAGCAGTTCTTC
TRBJ2-7	-	-	TRBV11-2	CASSPNREGEQYF	TGTGCCAGCAGCCCCAACAGGGAAGGCGAGCAGTACTTC
TRBJ1-1	many	TRBD1	TRBV18	CASSTWTGNTEAFF	TGTGCCAGCTCAACATGGACAGGGAACACTGAAGCTTTCTTT
TRBJ2-5	-	-	TRBV19	CASSISSGMETQYF	TGTGCCAGTAGTATCTCGTCGGGAATGGAGACCCAGTACTTC
TRBJ2-1	many	TRBD1	TRBV6-1	CASSKSPGTVSNEQFF	TGTGCCAGCAGTAAAAGCCCCGGGACAGTCAGCAATGAGCAGTTCTTC
TRBJ2-7	many	-	TRBV27	CASRTGGEQYF	TGTGCCAGCAGAACCGGGGGCGAGCAGTACTTC
TRBJ2-7	many	TRBD2	TRBV5-4	CASSLVLAGEGEQYF	TGTGCCAGCAGCTTGGTACTAGCGGGAGAAGGCGAGCAGTACTTC
TRBJ2-3	-	TRBD2	TRBV7-6	CASSPTQLRGLYTDTQYF	TGTGCCAGCAGCCCCACCCAATTGCGGGGGTTATACACAGATACGCAGTATTTT
TRBJ1-5	many	-	TRBV24-1	CATSDSRDPRGYSNQPQHF	TGTGCCACCAGTGATTCCCGTGACCCTCGCGGATATAGCAATCAGCCCCAGCATTTT
TRBJ2-1	few	-	TRBV6-1	CASSTESSYNEQFF	TGTGCCAGTAGCACAGAGAGCTCCTACAATGAGCAGTTCTTC
TRBJ2-3	few	-	TRBV24-1	CATSDSTPPNTQYF	TGTGCCACCAGTGATTCCACCCCGCCAAATACGCAGTATTTT
TRBJ2-3	many	-	TRBV12-3/TRBV12-4	CASTPRPTDTQYF	TGTGCCAGCACCCCCAGGCCAACAGATACGCAGTATTTT
TRBJ2-1	few	-	TRBV29-1	CSVRGAASSYNEQFF	TGCAGCGTTCGCGGGGCGGCAAGCTCCTACAATGAGCAGTTCTTC
TRBJ2-1	few	-	TRBV6-1	CASSEGGVSNEQFF	TGTGCCAGCAGTGAAGGAGGGGTTTCCAATGAGCAGTTCTTC
TRBJ2-3	-	TRBD2	TRBV11-2	CASSSGLGAPSGTDTQYF	TGTGCCAGCAGCTCGGGACTAGGAGCCCCGTCCGGCACAGATACGCAGTATTTT
TRBJ1-5	-	-	TRBV27	CATARQGNQPQHF	TGTGCCACCGCCCGACAGGGCAATCAGCCCCAGCATTTT
TRBJ2-1	many	-	TRBV10-2	CASSPRTAYNEQFF	TGCGCCAGCAGTCCGAGGACAGCCTACAATGAGCAGTTCTTC
TRBJ2-2	-	TRBD2	TRBV6-5	CASSYSVPARGEHPGELFF	TGTGCCAGCAGTTACTCGGTTCCCGCCCGGGGGGAGCATCCCGGGGAGCTGTTTTTT
TRBJ1-1	-	TRBD1	TRBV7-2	CASSTGQVITEAFF	TGTGCCAGCAGCACGGGACAGGTAATCACTGAAGCTTTCTTT
TRBJ2-5	many	-	TRBV7-6	CASSWQGKETQYF	TGTGCCAGCAGCTGGCAGGGGAAAGAGACCCAGTACTTC
TRBJ2-2	-	-	TRBV7-2	CASSSHSSTGELFF	TGTGCCAGCAGCTCTCACAGTTCCACCGGGGAGCTGTTTTTT
TRBJ2-1	-	TRBD2	TRBV7-3	CASSLWASGGPGNEQFF	TGTGCCAGCAGCTTATGGGCTAGCGGGGGGCCTGGAAATGAGCAGTTCTTC
TRBJ2-6	many	-	TRBV7-2	CASSPEGDLSGANVLTF	TGTGCCAGCAGCCCAGAGGGGGATTTGTCTGGGGCCAACGTCCTGACTTTC
TRBJ1-1	many	TRBD1	TRBV5-5	CASSLFQGASGTEAFF	TGTGCCAGCAGCTTGTTCCAGGGGGCGAGTGGGACTGAAGCTTTCTTT
TRBJ2-3	-	TRBD1	TRBV27	CASSPTGVGTDTQYF	TGTGCCAGCAGCCCCACAGGGGTCGGCACAGATACGCAGTATTTT